Listed below are T cell receptor beta chains from one sample, sequenced in a study of T cell changes during pregnancy in multiple sclerosis. TCRdb's table, derived via immunoSEQ multiplex PCR, lists solely in-frame clones and lacks some. In the table there are about 69,000 clones, 90% to 95% of which are singletons. This sample comprised CD4+ T cells from peripheral blood mononuclear cells, obtained in the third trimester of pregnancy. The receptors originated from a female donor in good health, enrolled as a control in a pregnancy study. Both conserved end residues are part of each CDR3. Fields, in order: CDR3 protein, V gene, D gene. The D gene is left open where the match is weak.

CDR3: CASSYSGTDYEQYF; V: TRBV6-5; D: TRBD1
CDR3: CSVEGHYGYTF; V: TRBV20-1; D: .
CDR3: CAISAGGVYGYTF; V: TRBV10-3; D: TRBD1
CDR3: CASSVHRGDYGYTF; V: TRBV9; D: TRBD1
CDR3: CASSTQGAGSEKLFF; V: TRBV19; D: TRBD1
CDR3: CAWTGTTYGYTF; V: TRBV30; D: .
CDR3: CSVELGQGSYEQYF; V: TRBV29-1; D: TRBD1
CDR3: CASNPVAGGSYEQYF; V: TRBV27; D: TRBD2
CDR3: CASSLAEGLNTEAFF; V: TRBV7-2; D: .
CDR3: CASSLLAGGPNDGELFF; V: TRBV5-4; D: TRBD2